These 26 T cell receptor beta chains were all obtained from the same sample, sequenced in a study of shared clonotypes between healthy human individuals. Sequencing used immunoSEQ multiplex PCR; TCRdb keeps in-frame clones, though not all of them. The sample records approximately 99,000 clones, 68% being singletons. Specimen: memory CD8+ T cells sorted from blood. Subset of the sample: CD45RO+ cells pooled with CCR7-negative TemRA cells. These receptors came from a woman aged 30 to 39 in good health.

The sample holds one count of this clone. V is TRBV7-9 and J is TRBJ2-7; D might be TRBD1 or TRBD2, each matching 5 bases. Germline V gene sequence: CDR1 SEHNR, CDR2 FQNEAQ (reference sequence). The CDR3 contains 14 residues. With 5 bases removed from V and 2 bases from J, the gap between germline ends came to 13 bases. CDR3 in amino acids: CASSSHGDPYEQYF. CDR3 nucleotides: TGTGCCAGCAGCAGTCACGGGGACCCCTACGAGCAGTACTTC. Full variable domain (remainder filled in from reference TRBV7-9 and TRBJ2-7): DTGVSQNPRHKITKRGQNVTFRCDPISEHNRLYWYRQTLGQGPEFLTYFQNEAQLEKSRLLSDRFSAERPKGSFSTLEIQRTEQGDSAMYLCASSSHGDPYEQYFGPGTRLTVT.

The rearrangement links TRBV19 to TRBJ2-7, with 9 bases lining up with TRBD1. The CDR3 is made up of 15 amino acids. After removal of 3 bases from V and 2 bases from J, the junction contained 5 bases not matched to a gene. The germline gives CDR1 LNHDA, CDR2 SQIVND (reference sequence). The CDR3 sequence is CASSMEQGATYEQYF. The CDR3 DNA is TGTGCCAGTAGTATGGAACAGGGGGCAACCTACGAGCAGTACTTC.

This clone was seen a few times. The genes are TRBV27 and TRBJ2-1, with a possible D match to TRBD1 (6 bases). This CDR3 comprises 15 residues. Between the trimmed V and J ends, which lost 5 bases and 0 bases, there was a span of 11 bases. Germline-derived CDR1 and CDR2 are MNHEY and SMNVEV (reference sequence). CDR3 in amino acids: CASSGQPSSYNEQFF. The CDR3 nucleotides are TGTGCCAGCAGTGGACAGCCCAGCTCCTACAATGAGCAGTTCTTC.

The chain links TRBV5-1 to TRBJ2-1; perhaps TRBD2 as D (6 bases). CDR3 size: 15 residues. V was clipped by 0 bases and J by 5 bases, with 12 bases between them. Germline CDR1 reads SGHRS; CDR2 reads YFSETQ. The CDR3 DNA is TGCGCCAGCAGCTTGGGGGACTTACCTAACAATGAGCAGTTCTTC. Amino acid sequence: CASSLGDLPNNEQFF.

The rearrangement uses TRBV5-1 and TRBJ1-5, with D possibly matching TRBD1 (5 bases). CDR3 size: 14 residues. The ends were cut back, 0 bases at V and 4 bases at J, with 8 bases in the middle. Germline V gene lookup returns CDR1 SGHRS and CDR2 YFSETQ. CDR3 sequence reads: CASSLAPGNQPQHF. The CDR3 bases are TGCGCCAGCAGCTTGGCCCCAGGGAATCAGCCCCAGCATTTT.

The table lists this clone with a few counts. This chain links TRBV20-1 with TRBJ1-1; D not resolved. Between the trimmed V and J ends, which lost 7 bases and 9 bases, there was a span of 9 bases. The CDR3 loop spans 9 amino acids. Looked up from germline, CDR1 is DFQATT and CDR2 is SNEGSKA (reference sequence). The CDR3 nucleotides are TGCAGTGTACAATGGAAAGCTTTCTTT. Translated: CSVQWKAFF.

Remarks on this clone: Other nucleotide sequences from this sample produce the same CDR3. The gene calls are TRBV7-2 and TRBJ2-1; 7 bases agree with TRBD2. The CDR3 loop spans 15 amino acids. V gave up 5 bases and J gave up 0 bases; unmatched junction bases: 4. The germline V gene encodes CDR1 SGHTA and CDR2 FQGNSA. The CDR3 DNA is TGTGCCAGCAGCACCCAGCGGGACTCCTACAATGAGCAGTTCTTC. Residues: CASSTQRDSYNEQFF.

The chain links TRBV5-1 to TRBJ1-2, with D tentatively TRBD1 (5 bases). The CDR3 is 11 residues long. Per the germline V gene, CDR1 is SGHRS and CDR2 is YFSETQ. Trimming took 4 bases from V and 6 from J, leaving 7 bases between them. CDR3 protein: CASSVGDGYTF. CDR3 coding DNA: TGCGCCAGCAGCGTAGGGGATGGCTACACCTTC.

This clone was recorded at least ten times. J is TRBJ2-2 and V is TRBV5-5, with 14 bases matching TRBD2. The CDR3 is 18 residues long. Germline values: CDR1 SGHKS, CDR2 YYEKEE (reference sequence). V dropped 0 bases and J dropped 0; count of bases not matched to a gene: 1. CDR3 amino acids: CASSLGLAGGANTGELFF. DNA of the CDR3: TGTGCCAGCAGCTTGGGACTAGCGGGAGGGGCGAACACCGGGGAGCTGTTTTTT.

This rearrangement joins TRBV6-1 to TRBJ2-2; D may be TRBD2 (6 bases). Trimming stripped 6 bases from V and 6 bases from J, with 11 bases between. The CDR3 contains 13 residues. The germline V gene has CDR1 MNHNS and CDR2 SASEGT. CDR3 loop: CASSHGGSGELFF. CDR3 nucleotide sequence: TGTGCCAGCAGCCACGGGGGATCCGGGGAGCTGTTTTTT.

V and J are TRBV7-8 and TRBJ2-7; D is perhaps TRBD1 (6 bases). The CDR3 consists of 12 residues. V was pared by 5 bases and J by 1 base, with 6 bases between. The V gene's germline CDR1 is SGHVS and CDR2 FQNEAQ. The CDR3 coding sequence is TGTGCCAGCAGCAGGGGGTCCTACGAGCAGTACTTC. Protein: CASSRGSYEQYF.

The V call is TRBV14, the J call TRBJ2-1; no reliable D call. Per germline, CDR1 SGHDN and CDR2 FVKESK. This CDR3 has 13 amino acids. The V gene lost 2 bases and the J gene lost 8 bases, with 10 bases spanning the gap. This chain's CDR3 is CASSQYSIHEQFF. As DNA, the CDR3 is TGTGCCAGCAGCCAATATTCAATCCATGAGCAGTTCTTC.

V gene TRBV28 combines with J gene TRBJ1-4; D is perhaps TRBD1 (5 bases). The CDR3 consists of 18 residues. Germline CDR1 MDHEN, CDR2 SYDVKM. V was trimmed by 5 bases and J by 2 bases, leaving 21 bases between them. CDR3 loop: CASSPLLAVGATNEKLFF. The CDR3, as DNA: TGTGCCAGCAGTCCGTTATTGGCGGTTGGGGCTACTAATGAAAAACTGTTTTTT.

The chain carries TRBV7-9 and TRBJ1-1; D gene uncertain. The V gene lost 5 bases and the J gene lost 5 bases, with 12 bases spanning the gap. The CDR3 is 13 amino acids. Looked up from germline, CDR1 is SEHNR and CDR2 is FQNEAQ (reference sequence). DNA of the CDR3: TGTGCCAGCAGCCGGGCCCAAAGTACTGAAGCTTTCTTT. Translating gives CASSRAQSTEAFF.

The CDR3 here is CASSKGRTDLLFTYEQYF. The CDR3 DNA sequence: TGTGCCAGCAGCAAAGGACGGACTGATCTACTCTTTACCTACGAGCAGTACTTC. V is TRBV21-1 and J is TRBJ2-7; TRBD2 reflects the table's D call only, with no check against the DNA. TRBV21-1 is a known pseudogene. The CDR3 spans 18 residues.

The CDR3 region is CASSVQPRLDGWGPENTIYF. CDR3 nucleotide sequence: TGTGCCAGCAGTGTTCAACCCCGGCTAGATGGGTGGGGACCCGAAAACACCATATATTTT. The J gene is TRBJ1-3, the V gene TRBV6-1; D might be TRBD1 (5 bases). V lost 4 bases, J lost 6 bases, and 31 bases lay in between. Germline V CDR1 and CDR2: MNHNS, SASEGT. The CDR3 has 20 amino acids.

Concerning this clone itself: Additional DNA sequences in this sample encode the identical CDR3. CDR3 residues: CASSSGTNSYEQYF. In nucleotides, the CDR3 is TGTGCCAGCAGCTCCGGGACTAACTCCTACGAGCAGTACTTC. The chain is built from TRBV13 and TRBJ2-7, with 7 bases aligning to TRBD2. The V and J ends lost 4 bases and 0 bases, in that order; junction bases with no gene match: 3. The CDR3 spans 14 residues. Germline-derived CDR1 and CDR2 are PRHDT and FYEKMQ (reference sequence).

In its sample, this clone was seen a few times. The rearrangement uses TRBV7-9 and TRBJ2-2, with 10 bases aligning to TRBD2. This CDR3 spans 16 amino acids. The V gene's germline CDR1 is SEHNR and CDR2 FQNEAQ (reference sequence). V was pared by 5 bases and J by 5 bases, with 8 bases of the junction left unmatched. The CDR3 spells CASSETSGMRTGELFF. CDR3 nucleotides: TGTGCCAGCAGCGAAACTAGCGGGATGAGGACCGGGGAGCTGTTTTTT.

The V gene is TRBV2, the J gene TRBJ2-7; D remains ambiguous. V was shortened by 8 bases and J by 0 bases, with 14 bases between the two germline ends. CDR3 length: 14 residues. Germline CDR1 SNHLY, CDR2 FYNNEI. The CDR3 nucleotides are TGTGCCAGCCAAGAAACAGAGAGCTCCTACGAGCAGTACTTC. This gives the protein CASQETESSYEQYF. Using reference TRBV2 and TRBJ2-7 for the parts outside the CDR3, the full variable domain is EPEVTQTPSHQVTQMGQEVILRCVPISNHLYFYWYRQILGQKVEFLVSFYNNEISEKSEIFDDQFSVERPDGSNFTLKIRSTKLEDSAMYFCASQETESSYEQYFGPGTRLTVT.

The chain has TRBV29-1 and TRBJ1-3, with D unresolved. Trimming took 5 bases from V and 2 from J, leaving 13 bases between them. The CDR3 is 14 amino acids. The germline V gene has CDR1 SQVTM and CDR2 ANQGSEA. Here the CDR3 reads CSVTPTLAGNTIYF. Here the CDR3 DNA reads TGCAGCGTTACCCCGACATTAGCTGGAAACACCATATATTTT.

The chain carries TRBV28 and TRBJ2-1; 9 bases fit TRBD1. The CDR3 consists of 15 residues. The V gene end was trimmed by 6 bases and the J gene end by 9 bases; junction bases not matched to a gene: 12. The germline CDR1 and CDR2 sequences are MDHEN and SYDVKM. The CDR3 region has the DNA TGTGCCAGCAGCACCCGGGACAGGGTTGGTACTGAGCAGTTCTTC. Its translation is CASSTRDRVGTEQFF. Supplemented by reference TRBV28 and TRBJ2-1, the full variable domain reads DVKVTQSSRYLVKRTGEKVFLECVQDMDHENMFWYRQDPGLGLRLIYFSYDVKMKEKGDIPEGYSVSREKKERFSLILESASTNQTSMYLCASSTRDRVGTEQFFGPGTRLTVL.

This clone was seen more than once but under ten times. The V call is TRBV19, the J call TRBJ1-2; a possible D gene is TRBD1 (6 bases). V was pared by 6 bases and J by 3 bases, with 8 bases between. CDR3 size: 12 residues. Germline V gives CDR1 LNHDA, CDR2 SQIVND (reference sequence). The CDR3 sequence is CASRGQYYGYTF. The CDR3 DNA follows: TGTGCCAGTAGAGGACAGTACTATGGCTACACCTTC.

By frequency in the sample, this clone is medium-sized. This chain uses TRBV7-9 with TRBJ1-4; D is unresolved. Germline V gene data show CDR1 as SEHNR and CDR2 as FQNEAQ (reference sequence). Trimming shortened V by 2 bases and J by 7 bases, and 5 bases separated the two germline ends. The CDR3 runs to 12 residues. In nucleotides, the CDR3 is TGTGCCAGCAGCTTATTAGGTGAAAAACTGTTTTTT. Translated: CASSLLGEKLFF.

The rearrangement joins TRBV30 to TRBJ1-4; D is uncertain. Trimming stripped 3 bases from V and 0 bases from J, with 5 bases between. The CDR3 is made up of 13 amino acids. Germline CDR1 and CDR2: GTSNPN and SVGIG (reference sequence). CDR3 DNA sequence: TGTGCCTGGAGCCTCGCAACTAATGAAAAACTGTTTTTT. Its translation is CAWSLATNEKLFF.

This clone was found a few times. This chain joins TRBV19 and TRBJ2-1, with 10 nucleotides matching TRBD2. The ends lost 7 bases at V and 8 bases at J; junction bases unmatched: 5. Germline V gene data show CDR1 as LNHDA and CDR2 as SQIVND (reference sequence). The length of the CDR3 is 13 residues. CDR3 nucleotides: TGTGCCAGTAAACTAGCGGGAAGCTATGAGCAGTTCTTC. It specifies CASKLAGSYEQFF.

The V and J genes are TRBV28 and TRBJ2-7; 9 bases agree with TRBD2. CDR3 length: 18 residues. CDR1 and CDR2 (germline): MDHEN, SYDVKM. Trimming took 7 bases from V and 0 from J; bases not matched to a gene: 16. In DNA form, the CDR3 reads TGTGCCAGCAAGGGGGGGAAGCGGGAGGTAGTATCCTCCTACGAGCAGTACTTC. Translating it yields CASKGGKREVVSSYEQYF.